A single sample is the source of the 3 T cell receptor beta chains below, sequenced in a study of CD8+ T cells in alopecia areata. As for treatment: oral pan-JAK inhibitor, 5-10 mg twice daily. In each case, RNA was isolated and then reverse transcribed into cDNA as the sequencing template. TCRdb's copy holds only in-frame clones and misses some; the assay was immunoSEQ multiplex PCR. Counted here are 150,000 to 200,000 clones, 60% occurring once; the ten biggest clones make up approximately 1%. The material was CD4+ T cells sorted from blood, obtained at week 24, from a patient treated with tofacitinib. All receptors derive from a human donor with alopecia areata.

The chain employs TRBV25-1 and TRBJ1-1, with D possibly matching TRBD1 (6 bases). The V gene lost 1 base and the J gene lost 6 bases, with 9 bases spanning the gap. This CDR3 contains 13 residues. Looked up from germline, CDR1 is MGHDK and CDR2 is SYGVNS. The chain's CDR3 is CASSEWDKPEAFF. The CDR3 DNA reads TGTGCCAGCAGTGAATGGGACAAACCTGAAGCTTTCTTT.

This chain joins TRBV25-1 and TRBJ2-2, with 9 bases fitting TRBD1. The germline V gene has CDR1 MGHDK and CDR2 SYGVNS. V was pared by 6 bases and J by 5 bases, with 4 bases of the junction left unmatched. The length of the CDR3 is 14 residues. CDR3 sequence: CASRRTGATGELFF. CDR3 nucleotides: TGTGCCAGCAGAAGGACAGGGGCGACCGGGGAGCTGTTTTTT.

This chain connects TRBV18 to TRBJ2-3; no clear D gene. Germline V CDR1 and CDR2: KGHSH, LQKENI. V gave up 3 bases and J gave up 0 bases, with 19 bases separating them. This CDR3 comprises 18 residues. The DNA for the CDR3 is TGTGCCAGCTCACCTATGGCTCCAACTCCGACTAGCACAGATACGCAGTATTTT. This translates into CASSPMAPTPTSTDTQYF.